The present TCR beta chain was sequenced within a study of shared clonotypes between healthy human individuals. V was pared by 0 bases and J by 0 bases, with 7 bases between. The CDR3 sequence is 14 residues long. CDR1 and CDR2 from the germline V gene are SGHRS and YFSETQ. Only in-frame clones appear in the TCRdb table, and some are missing; sequencing was by immunoSEQ multiplex PCR. The sample lists about 680,000 clones, less than 80% seen once, with around 1.8% in the top ten. The source is a woman aged 30 to 39 in good health. The chain couples TRBV5-1 to TRBJ2-7; D not resolved. Input material: memory CD4+ T cells sorted from blood. Subset denoted: CD45RA-negative fraction. The CDR3 coding sequence is TGCGCCAGCAGCTTGGTATATTCCTCCTACGAGCAGTACTTC. Its translation is CASSLVYSSYEQYF.